Reported below is one T cell receptor (beta chain). This specimen belongs to a study of OX40 agonist ivuxolimab in advanced cancers. Measured with immunoSEQ multiplex PCR; TCRdb has only the in-frame clones, and not every one. Here the sample spans about 72,000 clones, about 85% being singletons. This sample comprised CD4+ or CD8+ T cells sorted from blood, obtained in a trial of the OX40 agonist ivuxolimab. The sequence derives from an adult with an advanced solid tumor such as melanoma, head and neck, liver or kidney cancer.

CDR3 loop: CASSLEAGAQYF. The CDR3 DNA reads TGTGCCAGCAGCTTGGAAGCGGGGGCGCAGTATTTT. The chain recombines TRBV5-4 with TRBJ2-3; 8 bases match TRBD2. The CDR3 sequence is 12 residues long. J gave up 10 bases and V 0 bases, and 1 base lay outside the gene matches. CDR1 and CDR2 from the germline V gene are SGHNT and YYREEE (reference sequence).